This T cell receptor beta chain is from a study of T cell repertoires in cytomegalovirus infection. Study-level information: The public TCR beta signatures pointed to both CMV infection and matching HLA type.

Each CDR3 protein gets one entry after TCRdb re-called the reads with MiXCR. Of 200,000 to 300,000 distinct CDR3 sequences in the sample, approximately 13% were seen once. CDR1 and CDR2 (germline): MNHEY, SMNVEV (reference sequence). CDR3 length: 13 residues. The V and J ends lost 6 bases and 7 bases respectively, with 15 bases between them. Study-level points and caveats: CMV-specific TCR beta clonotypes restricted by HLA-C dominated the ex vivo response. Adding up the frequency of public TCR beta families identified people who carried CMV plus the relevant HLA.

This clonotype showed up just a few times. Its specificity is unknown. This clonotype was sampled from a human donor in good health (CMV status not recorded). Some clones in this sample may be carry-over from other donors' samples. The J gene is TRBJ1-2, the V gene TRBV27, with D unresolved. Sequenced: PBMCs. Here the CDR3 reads CASRPIGVRGYTF. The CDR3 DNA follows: TGTGCCAGCAGGCCCATCGGGGTACGTGGCTACACCTTC.